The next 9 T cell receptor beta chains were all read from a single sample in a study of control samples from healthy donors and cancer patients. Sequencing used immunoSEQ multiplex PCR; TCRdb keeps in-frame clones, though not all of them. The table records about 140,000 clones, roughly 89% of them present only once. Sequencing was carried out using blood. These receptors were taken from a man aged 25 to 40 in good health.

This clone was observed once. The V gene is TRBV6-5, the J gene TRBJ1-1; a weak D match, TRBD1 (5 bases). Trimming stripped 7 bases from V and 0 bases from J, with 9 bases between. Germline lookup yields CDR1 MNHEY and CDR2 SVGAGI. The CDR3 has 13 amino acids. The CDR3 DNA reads TGTGCCAGCACCCAGGGAGTGAACACTGAAGCTTTCTTT. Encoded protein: CASTQGVNTEAFF.

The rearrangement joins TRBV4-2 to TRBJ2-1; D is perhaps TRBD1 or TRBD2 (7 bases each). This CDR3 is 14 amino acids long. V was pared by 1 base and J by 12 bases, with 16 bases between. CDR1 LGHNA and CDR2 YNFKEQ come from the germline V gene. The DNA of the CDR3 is TGTGCCAGCAGCCAAGTGCAGGGGGAGGGGACGCAGTTCTTC. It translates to CASSQVQGEGTQFF.

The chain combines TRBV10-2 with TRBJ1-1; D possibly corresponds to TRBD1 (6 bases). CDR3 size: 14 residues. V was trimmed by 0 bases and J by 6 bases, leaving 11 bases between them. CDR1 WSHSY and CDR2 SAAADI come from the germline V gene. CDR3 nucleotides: TGCGCCAGCAGTGAGTCGCAGGGGTCTTCTGAAGCTTTCTTT. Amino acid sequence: CASSESQGSSEAFF.

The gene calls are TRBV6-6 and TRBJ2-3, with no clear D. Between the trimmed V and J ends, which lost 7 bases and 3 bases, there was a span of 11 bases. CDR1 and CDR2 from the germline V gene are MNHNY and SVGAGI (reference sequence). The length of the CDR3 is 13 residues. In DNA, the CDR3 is TGTGCCAGCAAGGACCGCCGTACAGATACGCAGTATTTT. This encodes CASKDRRTDTQYF.

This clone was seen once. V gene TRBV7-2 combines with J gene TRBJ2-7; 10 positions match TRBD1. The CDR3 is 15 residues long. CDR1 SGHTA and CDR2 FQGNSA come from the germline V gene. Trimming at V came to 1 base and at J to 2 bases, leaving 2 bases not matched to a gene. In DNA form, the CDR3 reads TGTGCCAGCAGCTTAGGACAGGGGGCCACCTACGAGCAGTACTTC. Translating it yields CASSLGQGATYEQYF.

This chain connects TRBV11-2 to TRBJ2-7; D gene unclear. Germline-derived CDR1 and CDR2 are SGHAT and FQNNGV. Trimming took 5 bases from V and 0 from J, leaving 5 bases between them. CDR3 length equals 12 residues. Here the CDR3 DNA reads TGTGCCAGCAGCGACCCCTCCTACGAGCAGTACTTC. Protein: CASSDPSYEQYF.

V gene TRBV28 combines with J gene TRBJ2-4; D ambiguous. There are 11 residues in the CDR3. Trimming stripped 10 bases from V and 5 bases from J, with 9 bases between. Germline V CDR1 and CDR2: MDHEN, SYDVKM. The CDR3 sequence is CANTTQNIQYF. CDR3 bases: TGTGCCAATACAACTCAAAACATTCAGTACTTC.

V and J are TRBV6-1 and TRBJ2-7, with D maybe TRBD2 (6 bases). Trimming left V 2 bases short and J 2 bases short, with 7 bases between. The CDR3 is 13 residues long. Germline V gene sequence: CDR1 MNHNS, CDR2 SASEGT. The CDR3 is CASSERGTYEQYF. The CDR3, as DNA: TGTGCCAGCAGTGAACGCGGGACCTACGAGCAGTACTTC.

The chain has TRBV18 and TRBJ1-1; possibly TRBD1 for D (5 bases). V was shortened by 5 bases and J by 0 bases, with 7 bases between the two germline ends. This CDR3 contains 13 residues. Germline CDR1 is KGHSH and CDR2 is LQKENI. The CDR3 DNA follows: TGTGCCAGCTCAGACAGCTTGAACACTGAAGCTTTCTTT. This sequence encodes CASSDSLNTEAFF.